This is a list of T cell receptor beta chains from one sample in a study of OX40 agonist ivuxolimab in advanced cancers. The repertoire was sequenced with immunoSEQ multiplex PCR; TCRdb's copy has only in-frame clones and lacks some. Of 60,000 or so clones in the sample, 90% to 95% were seen once. Here the sequenced sample was CD4+ or CD8+ T cells sorted from blood, taken in a trial of the OX40 agonist ivuxolimab. All receptors derive from an adult with an advanced solid tumor such as melanoma, head and neck, liver or kidney cancer. The conserved cysteine and the conserved F or W are not part of the CDR3 here.

v_call | cdr3_aa
TRBV6-1 | ASDLGNQPQH
TRBV12-5 | ASGLVGAGGANYGYT
TRBV7-2 | ASSRLAGDYEQY
TRBV14 | ASSRDRDEQY
TRBV19 | ASSRSNTGELF
TRBV25-1 | ASSERTGALYNEQF
TRBV11-1 | ASSLWQGYNEQF
TRBV27 | ASSRSPGSSYNSPLH
TRBV4-3 | ASSQDRGGRSETQY
TRBV28 | ASSPRRGGNTGELF
TRBV7-2 | ASSLVGGGGYNEQF
TRBV2 | ASSEITSGSYNEQF
TRBV27 | ASSWGLGLYEQY
TRBV15 | ATSRGPGLAGLYTGELF
TRBV2 | ASSSSGVETQY
TRBV5-1 | ASSAHPLRPRASADEKLF